This T cell receptor beta chain was identified during a study of T cell responses to AZD1222 COVID-19 vaccine. Study findings and constraints: Most donors were white British, females outnumbered males, and clonal diversity was possibly underestimated.

Germline CDR1 reads SQVTM; CDR2 reads ANQGSEA. CDR3 length: 16 amino acids. Trimming cost V 1 base and J 0 bases, with 15 bases left between them. Sequenced by immunoSEQ multiplex PCR; TCRdb stores in-frame clones only, minus some. Of roughly 150,000 clones in the sample, 90% were seen once. A word on this clone: No antigen is known for it.

The TCR comes from an adult who received the AZD1222 COVID-19 vaccine. The input for sequencing was peripheral blood, taken 28 days after the second AZD1222 dose. This chain connects TRBV29-1 to TRBJ1-2, with D possibly TRBD1 on 5 matching bases. CDR3 residues: CSVEVLGRATNYGYTF. DNA for the CDR3: TGCAGCGTTGAAGTCTTAGGCAGGGCTACTAACTATGGCTACACCTTC.